The clone carrying this T cell receptor (beta chain) came up many times. Its specificity is unknown. Preparation of the TCRbeta library involved a method that used unique molecular identifiers. TCRdb reanalysed the PCR reads using MiXCR and keeps one entry per CDR3 protein. The sample consists of 480,000 or so distinct CDR3 sequences, over 9.5% of them appearing once. Germline values: CDR1 SGHVS, CDR2 FQNEAQ. The CDR3 spans 16 residues. V lost 5 bases to trimming and J lost 4 bases; unmatched junction nucleotides: 9. This sample was taken from a study of T-cell reconstitution after alpha-beta-depleted transplantation in children. Study outcomes and limitations: As was reported, about two months after transplant, alpha-beta T cells came from several hundred expanded graft clones. Hyperexpanded clones declined; after one year, newly produced T cells mostly supplied diversity. Some patients' high day-60 TCRbeta diversity was attributed to recipient cells surviving conditioning.

The TCR was taken from a child aged 2 to 10 with inherited bone marrow failure, due to receive a stem cell transplant. Material: PBMCs, obtained before TCRalphabeta/CD19-depleted stem cell transplant. This sequence joins TRBV7-8 and TRBJ2-2; TRBD2 aligns across 8 bases. The CDR3 spells CASSPPGTRFTGELFF. For the CDR3, the DNA is TGTGCCAGCAGCCCCCCCGGGACTAGGTTCACCGGGGAGCTGTTTTTT.